Sequencing of this T cell receptor beta chain was carried out in a study of T cell repertoires in cytomegalovirus infection. At the level of the study: Alongside well-studied HLA-B-restricted CMV epitopes, recently identified HLA-C-restricted CMV epitopes were also used. Public signatures in TCR beta pointed to CMV infection and matching HLA type.

Each CDR3 protein gets one entry after TCRdb re-called the reads with MiXCR. The sample holds approximately 50,000 distinct CDR3 sequences, roughly 21% seen once. The CDR3 is 13 residues long. Germline CDR1 is MNHNS and CDR2 is SASEGT. V was trimmed by 7 bases and J by 4 bases, leaving 13 bases between them. To note about this clonotype: No antigen is known for it.

The sequencing used CD8+ T cells from cultured PBMCs, collected from culture after CMV antigen stimulation. This sequence originates from a human donor in good health (CMV status not recorded). Some clones in this sample may be carry-over from other donors' samples. This chain links TRBV6-1 with TRBJ1-1; TRBD1 might be the D (5 bases). Here the CDR3 DNA reads TGTGCCAGCACCTTGGGAAGGGGCACTGAAGCTTTCTTT. Protein: CASTLGRGTEAFF.